The 19 T cell receptor beta chains below all came from one sample that was sequenced in a study of response to subunit inactivated influenza vaccine. TCRdb reanalysed the RT-PCR reads using MiXCR and keeps one entry per CDR3 protein. The sample lists approximately 730,000 distinct CDR3 sequences; approximately 15% were seen once. Material: PBMCs from blood, obtained 14 to 15 days before vaccination. Source of these receptors: a man over 45 who received an inactivated influenza vaccine.

A note on this clonotype: A much larger clone is a single base away; this may be a read error. The chain recombines TRBV11-2 with TRBJ2-3; the D gene is possibly TRBD2 (5 bases). The length of the CDR3 is 15 residues. Germline V gene data show CDR1 as SGHAT and CDR2 as FQNNGV. The CDR3 DNA reads TGTGCCAACAGCTTAGCTCCGCGGGCCGCAGATACGCAGTATTTT. Translation gives CANSLAPRAADTQYF.

This clonotype was picked up a small number of times. One end of the junction does not line up with germline, which may come from a read error. The chain combines TRBV7-6 with TRBJ2-1; 14 nucleotides match TRBD2. The CDR3 length is 15 residues. CDR1 and CDR2 (germline): SGHVS, FNYEAQ. This CDR3 reads CASNLGTSGSNEQFF. CDR3 sequence (DNA): TGTGCCAGCAACTTAGGGACTAGCGGGAGTAATGAGCAGTTCTTC.

The gene calls are TRBV5-1 and TRBJ2-7; no reliable D call. The germline V gene encodes CDR1 SGHRS and CDR2 YFSETQ. V shed 3 bases and J shed 3 bases, with 13 bases lying between them. The CDR3 runs 14 residues. The CDR3: CASSSTPFDYEQYF. The DNA of the CDR3 is TGCGCCAGCAGCTCCACCCCGTTCGACTACGAGCAGTACTTC.

Of note for this clonotype: An end of the junction differs from the germline gene, which may be a read error. The V call is TRBV29-1, the J call TRBJ1-5; 8 nucleotides align to TRBD1. CDR3 length: 15 amino acids. CDR1 is SQVTM, CDR2 ANQGSEA, per germline. CDR3 nucleotide sequence: TGCAGACCCAGGGGGCTTTATTTGGGCAATCACCCCCAGCATTTT. Translated: CRPRGLYLGNHPQHF. The whole variable domain, remainder taken from reference TRBV29-1 and TRBJ1-5, is SAVISQKPSRDICQRGTSLTIQCQVDSQVTMMFWYRQQPGQSLTLIATANQGSEATYESGFVIDKFPISRPNLTFSTLTVSNMSPEDSSIYLCRPRGLYLGNHPQHFGDGTRLSIL.

There are a few counts of this clonotype. The chain combines TRBV30 with TRBJ2-3; D may match TRBD1 or TRBD2 (6 bases each). Germline V lookup: CDR1 GTSNPN, CDR2 SVGIG (reference sequence). V was trimmed by 4 bases and J by 6 bases, leaving 20 bases between them. The CDR3 runs 15 residues. For the CDR3, the DNA is TGTGCCTGGACGAACGGGGGCATCGATGGGGATACGCAGTATTTT. This sequence encodes CAWTNGGIDGDTQYF.

V usage is TRBV2 and J usage is TRBJ2-7; D may match TRBD1 or TRBD2 (5 bases each). Trimming left V 1 base short and J 2 bases short, with 12 bases between. CDR3 size: 15 residues. Germline CDR1 is SNHLY and CDR2 is FYNNEI. The CDR3 DNA reads TGTGCCAGCAGTGAAGGGCCCCGGGGCACCTACGAGCAGTACTTC. Amino acid sequence: CASSEGPRGTYEQYF.

The chain is built from TRBV29-1 and TRBJ1-2; D possibly corresponds to TRBD1 (5 bases). The V and J ends lost 4 bases and 7 bases respectively, with 16 bases between them. This CDR3 has 13 residues. Per the germline V gene, CDR1 is SQVTM and CDR2 is ANQGSEA. CDR3: CSVGGTTVFGYTF. CDR3 bases: TGCAGCGTTGGGGGGACGACGGTCTTTGGCTACACCTTC.

The chain combines TRBV29-1 with TRBJ2-7; D is undetermined. The ends were cut back, 2 bases at V and 3 bases at J, with 5 bases in the middle. Germline CDR1 reads SQVTM; CDR2 reads ANQGSEA. CDR3 length: 11 residues. The CDR3 is CSVERSYEQYF. CDR3 DNA: TGCAGCGTTGAACGGAGCTACGAGCAGTACTTC.

The chain joins TRBV7-2 to TRBJ2-5; 11 positions agree with TRBD2. Germline CDR1 reads SGHTA; CDR2 reads FQGNSA. The V segment lost 2 bases and the J segment 1 base; nucleotides outside the gene matches: 3. CDR3 length equals 16 residues. In nucleotides, the CDR3 is TGTGCCAGCAGCTTACGGGGGACTAGCGGCCAAGAGACCCAGTACTTC. This translates into CASSLRGTSGQETQYF.

The chain carries TRBV9 and TRBJ2-7, with D hard to call. Germline CDR1 is SGDLS and CDR2 is YYNGEE. Trimming stripped 4 bases from V and 1 base from J, with 27 bases between. CDR3 size: 19 residues. CDR3 nucleotide sequence: TGTGCCAGCAGCCCCCCTATGACCCTCCCGGACGGCCTATCCTACGAGCAGTACTTC. Residues: CASSPPMTLPDGLSYEQYF.

The table lists this clonotype with a few counts. This rearrangement joins TRBV29-1 to TRBJ1-1; tentatively, D is TRBD1 (5 bases). The CDR3 sequence is 14 residues long. Germline V gene lookup returns CDR1 SQVTM and CDR2 ANQGSEA. The V and J ends lost 5 bases and 1 base respectively, with 14 bases between them. CDR3 protein: CSVQRQSKNTEAFF. The CDR3 region has the DNA TGCAGCGTTCAACGACAGTCTAAGAACACTGAAGCTTTCTTT.

The V call is TRBV6-5, the J call TRBJ2-3; TRBD2 aligns across 14 bases. This CDR3 has 17 amino acids. CDR1 is MNHEY and CDR2 is SVGAGI in the germline V gene. V was pared by 2 bases and J by 3 bases, with 4 bases of the junction left unmatched. CDR3 nucleotide sequence: TGTGCCAGCAGTTACGGGACTAGCGGGAGTCGTACAGATACGCAGTATTTT. This encodes CASSYGTSGSRTDTQYF.

The rearrangement links TRBV5-1 to TRBJ1-2; D remains ambiguous. The CDR3 is 12 residues long. V lost 0 bases to trimming and J lost 6 bases, with 6 bases between them. Per germline, CDR1 SGHRS and CDR2 YFSETQ. CDR3 loop: CASSLEADGYTF. CDR3 nucleotide sequence: TGCGCCAGCAGCTTGGAGGCCGATGGCTACACCTTC.

This clonotype was seen ten or more times. The chain is built from TRBV5-1 and TRBJ2-1, with D unresolved. This CDR3 contains 16 residues. Trimming removed 4 bases from V and 0 bases from J, with 14 bases in between. Per germline, CDR1 SGHRS and CDR2 YFSETQ. The CDR3 DNA is TGCGCCAGCAGCCCCCCTGGGCTCGTCTCCTACAATGAGCAGTTCTTC. It specifies CASSPPGLVSYNEQFF.

This chain joins TRBV5-1 and TRBJ2-5; D may be TRBD2 (6 bases). With 4 bases removed from V and 2 bases from J, the gap between germline ends came to 18 bases. The V gene's germline CDR1 is SGHRS and CDR2 YFSETQ. The CDR3 extends over 16 amino acids. For the CDR3, the DNA is TGCGCCAGCAGCAGAGCCGGAGGGTTAAGGCAAGAGACCCAGTACTTC. It is translated as CASSRAGGLRQETQYF.

The genes are TRBV5-5 and TRBJ2-7, with TRBD1 matching 9 bases. Trimming at V came to 9 bases and at J to 3 bases, leaving 10 bases not matched to a gene. Germline V gene sequence: CDR1 SGHKS, CDR2 YYEKEE (reference sequence). The CDR3 totals 14 residues. The CDR3 is CATHPGTGIYEQYF. The DNA for the CDR3 is TGTGCCACCCACCCGGGGACAGGGATCTACGAGCAGTACTTC.

The chain employs TRBV5-1 and TRBJ2-7; 8 nucleotides agree with TRBD1. This CDR3 region has 14 residues. The ends lost 4 bases at V and 6 bases at J; junction bases unmatched: 9. The germline V gene encodes CDR1 SGHRS and CDR2 YFSETQ. CDR3 amino acids: CASSPWRTGGEQYF. CDR3 coding DNA: TGCGCCAGCAGCCCATGGCGAACAGGGGGCGAGCAGTACTTC.

This clonotype was found a few times. The rearrangement uses TRBV15 and TRBJ2-2; D is uncertain. V lost 0 bases and J 5 bases, leaving 4 bases between the germline ends. Germline values: CDR1 LNHNV, CDR2 YYDKDF (reference sequence). This CDR3 comprises 13 residues. CDR3 residues: CATSRDFTGELFF. Here the CDR3 DNA reads TGTGCCACCAGCAGAGATTTTACCGGGGAGCTGTTTTTT.

This clonotype was seen repeatedly, ten times or more. The chain carries TRBV11-3 and TRBJ2-2; no clear D gene. Germline V gene data show CDR1 as SGHNT and CDR2 as YENEEA. V lost 5 bases and J 2 bases, leaving 15 bases between the germline ends. This CDR3 contains 16 residues. The CDR3 loop is CASSPTDQPNTGELFF. Written as DNA, the CDR3 is TGTGCCAGCAGCCCTACGGACCAACCTAACACCGGGGAGCTGTTTTTT.